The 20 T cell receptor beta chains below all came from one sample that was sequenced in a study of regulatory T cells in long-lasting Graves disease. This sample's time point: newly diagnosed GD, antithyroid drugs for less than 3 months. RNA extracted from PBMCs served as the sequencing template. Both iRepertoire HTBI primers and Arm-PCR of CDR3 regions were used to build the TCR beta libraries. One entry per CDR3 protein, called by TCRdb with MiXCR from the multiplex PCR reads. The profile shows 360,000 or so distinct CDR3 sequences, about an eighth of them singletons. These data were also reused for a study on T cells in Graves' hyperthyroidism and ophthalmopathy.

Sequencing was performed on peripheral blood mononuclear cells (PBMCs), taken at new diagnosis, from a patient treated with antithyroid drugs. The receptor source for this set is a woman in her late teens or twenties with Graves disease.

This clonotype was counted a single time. The CDR3: CAISDKQGITDTQYF. The CDR3 nucleotides read TGTGCCATCAGTGATAAACAGGGGATCACAGATACGCAGTATTTT. The rearrangement uses TRBV10-3 and TRBJ2-3; TRBD1 aligns across 7 bases. V gave up 3 bases and J gave up 2 bases; unmatched junction bases: 5. The CDR3 has 15 residues. Germline values: CDR1 ENHRY, CDR2 SYGVKD.

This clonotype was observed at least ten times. CDR3 in amino acids: CATSDYGIGQGAGELFF. The CDR3 nucleotides are TGTGCCACCAGTGATTACGGTATAGGACAGGGGGCCGGGGAGCTGTTTTTT. The chain recombines TRBV24-1 with TRBJ2-2, with 10 positions matching TRBD1. This CDR3 contains 17 residues. Trimming removed 2 bases from V and 6 bases from J; junction bases left unmatched: 8. Germline assignment: CDR1 KGHDR and CDR2 SFDVKD.

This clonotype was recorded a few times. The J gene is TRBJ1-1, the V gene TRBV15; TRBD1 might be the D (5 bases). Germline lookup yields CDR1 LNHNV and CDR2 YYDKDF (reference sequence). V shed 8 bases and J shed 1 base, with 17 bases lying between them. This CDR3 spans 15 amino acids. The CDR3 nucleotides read TGTGCCACCCGTCCCCCCGGACACCGGAACACTGAAGCTTTCTTT. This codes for CATRPPGHRNTEAFF.

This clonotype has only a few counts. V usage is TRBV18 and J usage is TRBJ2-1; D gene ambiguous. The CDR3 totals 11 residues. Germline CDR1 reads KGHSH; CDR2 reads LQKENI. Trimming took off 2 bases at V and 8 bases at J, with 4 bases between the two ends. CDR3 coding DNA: TGTGCCAGCTCACCAAAGGATGAGCAGTTCTTC. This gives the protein CASSPKDEQFF.

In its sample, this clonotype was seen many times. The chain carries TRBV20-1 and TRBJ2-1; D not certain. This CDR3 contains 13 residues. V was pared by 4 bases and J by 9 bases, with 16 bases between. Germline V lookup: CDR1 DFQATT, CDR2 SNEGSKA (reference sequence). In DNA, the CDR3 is TGCAGTGCTACCCTCGGCCGGTTAGGTGAGCAGTTCTTC. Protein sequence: CSATLGRLGEQFF.

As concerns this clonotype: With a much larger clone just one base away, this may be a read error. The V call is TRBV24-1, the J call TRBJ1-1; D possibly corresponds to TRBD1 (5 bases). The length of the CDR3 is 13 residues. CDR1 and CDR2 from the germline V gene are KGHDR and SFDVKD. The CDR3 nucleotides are TGTGCCACCAGTGATTGGACAAACACTGGAGCTTTCTTT. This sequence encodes CATSDWTNTGAFF.

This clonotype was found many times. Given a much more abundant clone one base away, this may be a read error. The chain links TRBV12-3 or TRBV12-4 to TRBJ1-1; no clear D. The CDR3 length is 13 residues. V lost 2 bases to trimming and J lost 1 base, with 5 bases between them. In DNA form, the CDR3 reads TGTGCCAGCAGTTTATTTTGGAACACTGAAGCTTTCTTT. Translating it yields CASSLFWNTEAFF.

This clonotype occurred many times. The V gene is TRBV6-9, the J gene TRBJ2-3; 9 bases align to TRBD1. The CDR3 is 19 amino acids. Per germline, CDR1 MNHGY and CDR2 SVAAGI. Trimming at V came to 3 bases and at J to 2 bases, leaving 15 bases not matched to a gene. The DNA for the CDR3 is TGTGCCAGCAGTTACTCAGAAATGAACAGGGGGCGGAACACAGATACGCAGTATTTT. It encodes CASSYSEMNRGRNTDTQYF.

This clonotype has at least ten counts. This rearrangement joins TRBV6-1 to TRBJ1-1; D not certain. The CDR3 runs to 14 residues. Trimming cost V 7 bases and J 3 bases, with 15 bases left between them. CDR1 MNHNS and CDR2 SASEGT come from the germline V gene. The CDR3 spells CASTLRGPDTEAFF. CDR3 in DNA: TGTGCCAGCACCCTGAGAGGGCCGGACACTGAAGCTTTCTTT.

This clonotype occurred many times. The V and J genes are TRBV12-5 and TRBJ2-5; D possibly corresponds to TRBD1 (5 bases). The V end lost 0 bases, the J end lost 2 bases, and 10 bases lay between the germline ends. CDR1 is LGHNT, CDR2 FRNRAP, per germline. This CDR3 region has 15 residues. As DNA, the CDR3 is TGTGCTAGTGGTTTGGTACGAAGGGGACAAGAGACCCAGTACTTC. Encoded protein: CASGLVRRGQETQYF.

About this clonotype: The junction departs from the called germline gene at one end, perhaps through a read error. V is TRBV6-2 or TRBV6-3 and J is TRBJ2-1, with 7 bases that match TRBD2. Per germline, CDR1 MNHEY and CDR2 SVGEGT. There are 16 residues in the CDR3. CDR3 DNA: TGTGCCAGCAGTTACTCCAGGACTAGTAGGACCCTGGCCTGGCTCTTC. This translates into CASSYSRTSRTLAWLF.

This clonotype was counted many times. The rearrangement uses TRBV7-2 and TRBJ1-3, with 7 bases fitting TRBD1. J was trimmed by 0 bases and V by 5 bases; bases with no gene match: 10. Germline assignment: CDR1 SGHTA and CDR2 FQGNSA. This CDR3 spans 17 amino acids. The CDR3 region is CASSGSGTAISGNTIYF. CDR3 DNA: TGTGCCAGCAGCGGATCCGGGACAGCTATCTCTGGAAACACCATATATTTT.

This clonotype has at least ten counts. CDR3 protein: CASSLSGPSPLHF. The CDR3 nucleotides are TGTGCCAGCAGCTTATCAGGGCCATCACCCCTCCACTTT. This chain links TRBV11-2 with TRBJ1-6; TRBD1 might be the D (5 bases). Trimming cost V 2 bases and J 10 bases, with 9 bases left between them. This CDR3 is built from 13 residues. Germline V gives CDR1 SGHAT, CDR2 FQNNGV.

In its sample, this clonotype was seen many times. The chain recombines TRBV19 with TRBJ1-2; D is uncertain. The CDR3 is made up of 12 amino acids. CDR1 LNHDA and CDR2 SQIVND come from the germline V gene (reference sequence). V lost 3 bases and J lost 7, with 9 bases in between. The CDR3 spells CASSIQGSGYTF. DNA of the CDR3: TGTGCCAGTAGTATCCAAGGGAGTGGCTACACCTTC.

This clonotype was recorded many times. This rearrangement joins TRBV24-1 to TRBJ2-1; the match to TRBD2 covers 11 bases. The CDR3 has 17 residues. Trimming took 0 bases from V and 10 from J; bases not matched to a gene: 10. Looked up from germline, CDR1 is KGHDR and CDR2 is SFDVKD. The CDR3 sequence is CATSDLPGTSGRWEQFF. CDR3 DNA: TGTGCCACCAGTGATTTGCCGGGAACTAGCGGGAGATGGGAGCAGTTCTTC.

CDR3 nucleotide sequence: TGCGCCAGCAGTGAGTCAAGGGACAGGGTAGGAACTGAAGCTTTCTTT. Amino acid sequence: CASSESRDRVGTEAFF. The chain combines TRBV10-1 with TRBJ1-1; 9 bases map to TRBD1. CDR1 is WNHNN and CDR2 is SYGVQD in the germline V gene (reference sequence). Germline trimming cut 0 bases from V and 5 bases from J; bases unmatched to any gene: 7. The CDR3 length is 16 residues.

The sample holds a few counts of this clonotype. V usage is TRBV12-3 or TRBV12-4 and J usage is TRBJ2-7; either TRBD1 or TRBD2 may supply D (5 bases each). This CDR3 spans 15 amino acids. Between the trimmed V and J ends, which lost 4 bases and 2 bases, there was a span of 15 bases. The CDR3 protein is CASSSSGSRAYEQYF. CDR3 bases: TGTGCCAGCAGTTCTTCAGGGAGCCGAGCCTACGAGCAGTACTTC.

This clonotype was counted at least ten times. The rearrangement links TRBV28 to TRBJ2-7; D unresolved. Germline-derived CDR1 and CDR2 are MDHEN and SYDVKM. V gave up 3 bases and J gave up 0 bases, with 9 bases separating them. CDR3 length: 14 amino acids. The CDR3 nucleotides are TGTGCCAGCAGTTTTGAGGTCAGCTCCTACGAGCAGTACTTC. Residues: CASSFEVSSYEQYF.

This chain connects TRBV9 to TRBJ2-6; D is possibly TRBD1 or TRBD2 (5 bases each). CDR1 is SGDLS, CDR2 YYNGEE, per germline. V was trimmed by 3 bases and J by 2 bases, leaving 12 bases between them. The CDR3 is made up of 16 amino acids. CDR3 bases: TGTGCCAGCAGCGGACTACAGGAACCTGGGGCCAACGTCCTGACTTTC. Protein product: CASSGLQEPGANVLTF. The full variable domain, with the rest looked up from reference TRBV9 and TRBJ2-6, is DSGVTQTPKHLITATGQRVTLRCSPRSGDLSVYWYQQSLDQGLQFLIQYYNGEERAKGNILERFSAQQFPDLHSELNLSSLELGDSALYFCASSGLQEPGANVLTFGAGSRLTVL.

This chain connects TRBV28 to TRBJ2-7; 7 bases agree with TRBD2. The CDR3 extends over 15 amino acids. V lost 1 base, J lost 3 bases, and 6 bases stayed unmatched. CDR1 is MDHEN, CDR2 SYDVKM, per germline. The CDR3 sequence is CASSLSAGVVYEQYF. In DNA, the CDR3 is TGTGCCAGCAGTTTATCGGCGGGAGTGGTCTACGAGCAGTACTTC.